This T cell receptor beta chain was found in a study of T cells after yellow fever vaccination. Study-wide results and caveats: On re-exposure, the response was weaker but peaked faster, at day 5 versus 15. The study re-detected most primary-vaccination clones after the booster (about 95% CD4, almost 90% CD8).

TCR cDNA, made by 5'RACE template switching, carried an added universal primer site and UMIs. TCRdb ran MiXCR on the 5' RACE reads and lists one entry per CDR3 protein. Among some 300,000 distinct CDR3 sequences, roughly 3.5% were seen once, and the ten largest hold 20% to 25%. The V gene's germline CDR1 is SEHNR and CDR2 FQNEAQ (reference sequence). Trimming took off 5 bases at V and 3 bases at J, with 10 bases between the two ends. CDR3 length: 13 residues. At least ten counts were recorded for this clonotype. Its cognate antigen is unknown. The material sequenced was PBMCs, taken on the day of the yellow fever booster vaccination. The TCR originated in a young man who received the YFV17D yellow fever vaccine. The chain joins TRBV7-9 to TRBJ1-1; D uncertain. The CDR3 reads CASSPPPHTEAFF. DNA for the CDR3: TGTGCCAGCAGCCCACCACCCCACACTGAAGCTTTCTTT.